This TCR beta chain came from a study of T cell responses to AZD1222 COVID-19 vaccine. Study findings and constraints: The donor group comprised mostly white British people and more females; the analysis possibly underestimated clonal diversity. Among spike-specific TCRs, nearly half reportedly target unmutated variant regions. Spike-specific TCR breadth and depth went up after people got two AZD1222 doses. Spike as a whole was targeted by vaccine-associated CD4 TCRs, dominant at 160-218 and 743-854.

This clone was observed a handful of times. The antigen is unknown. V lost 1 base to trimming and J lost 1 base, with 11 bases between them. CDR1 is SGDLS and CDR2 is YYNGEE in the germline V gene. The CDR3 consists of 15 residues. Assay used: immunoSEQ multiplex PCR; TCRdb lists only in-frame clones, some missing. The profile covers about 140,000 clones, with around 88% appearing a single time and 3% to 4.5% taken by the ten largest. This clonotype was obtained from an adult in good health. The chain links TRBV9 to TRBJ2-5; unclear D gene. The starting material was peripheral blood, obtained on day 0 of AZD1222 vaccination. As DNA, the CDR3 is TGTGCCAGCAGCGTATTTTGGTCACTCCAAGAGACCCAGTACTTC. Amino acid sequence: CASSVFWSLQETQYF. Full variable domain (outside the CDR3, taken from reference TRBV9 and TRBJ2-5): DSGVTQTPKHLITATGQRVTLRCSPRSGDLSVYWYQQSLDQGLQFLIQYYNGEERAKGNILERFSAQQFPDLHSELNLSSLELGDSALYFCASSVFWSLQETQYFGPGTRLLVL.